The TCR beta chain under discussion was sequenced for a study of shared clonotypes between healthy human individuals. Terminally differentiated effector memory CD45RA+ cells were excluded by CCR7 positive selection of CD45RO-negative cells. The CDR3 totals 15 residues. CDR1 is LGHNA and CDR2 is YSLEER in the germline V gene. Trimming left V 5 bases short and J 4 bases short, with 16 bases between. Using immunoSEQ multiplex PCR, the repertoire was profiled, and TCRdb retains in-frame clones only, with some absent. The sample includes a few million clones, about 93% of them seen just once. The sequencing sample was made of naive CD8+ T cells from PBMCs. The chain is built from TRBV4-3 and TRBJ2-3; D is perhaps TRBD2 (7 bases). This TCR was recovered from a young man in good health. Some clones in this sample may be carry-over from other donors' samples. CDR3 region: CASSERGAWADTQYF. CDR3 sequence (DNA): TGCGCCAGCAGCGAACGGGGGGCCTGGGCAGATACGCAGTATTTT.